This TCR beta chain was recorded in a study of T cell responses to AZD1222 COVID-19 vaccine. Study-wide points: As reported, nearly half of all spike-specific TCRs target variant regions that are unmutated. CD4 TCRs covered the whole spike, strongest at regions 160-218 and 743-854. Repertoires were obtained solely post-peak T cell response.

Libraries were prepared by immunoSEQ multiplex PCR; TCRdb keeps only in-frame clonotypes and omits some of them. The profile covers about 120,000 clones, with under 90% appearing a single time and roughly 4.2% taken by the ten largest. For this clone: Its cognate antigen is unknown.

The CDR3 has 17 amino acids. The germline CDR1 and CDR2 sequences are MNHEY and SVGEGT. The trim removed 0 bases at V and 2 bases at J, leaving 8 bases unmatched. The sample consisted of peripheral blood, taken on day 0 of AZD1222 vaccination. The source is an adult in good health. The gene calls are TRBV6-2 or TRBV6-3 and TRBJ2-7; 9 nucleotides match TRBD2. The CDR3 reads CASSYSNGGLATYEQYF. Written as DNA, the CDR3 is TGTGCCAGCAGTTACTCGAACGGAGGACTAGCGACCTACGAGCAGTACTTC.